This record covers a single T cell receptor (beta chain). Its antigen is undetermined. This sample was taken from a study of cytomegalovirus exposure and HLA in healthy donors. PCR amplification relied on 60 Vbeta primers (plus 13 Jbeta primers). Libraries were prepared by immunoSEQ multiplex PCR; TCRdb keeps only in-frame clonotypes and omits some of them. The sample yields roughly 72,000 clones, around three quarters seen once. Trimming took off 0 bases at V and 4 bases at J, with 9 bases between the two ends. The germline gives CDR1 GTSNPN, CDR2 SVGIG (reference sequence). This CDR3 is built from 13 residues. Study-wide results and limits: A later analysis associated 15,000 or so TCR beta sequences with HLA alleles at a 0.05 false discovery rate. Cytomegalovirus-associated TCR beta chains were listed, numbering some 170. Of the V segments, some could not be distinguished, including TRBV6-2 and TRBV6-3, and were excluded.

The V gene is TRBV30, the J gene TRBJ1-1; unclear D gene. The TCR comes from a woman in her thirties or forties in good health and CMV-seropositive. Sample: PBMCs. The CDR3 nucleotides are TGTGCCTGGAGTGTTAGCCTATCCACTGAAGCTTTCTTT. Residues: CAWSVSLSTEAFF.